The rows below give T cell receptor beta chains drawn from one sample of a study of T cell responses to AZD1222 COVID-19 vaccine. Profiling relied on immunoSEQ multiplex PCR, and the TCRdb table lists in-frame clones only, not all of them. The data contain roughly 70,000 clones, 70% to 90% of them singletons. Material: peripheral blood, obtained 28 days after the second AZD1222 dose. The source is an adult who received the AZD1222 COVID-19 vaccine. The CDR3 runs from the conserved cysteine through the conserved F or W. Each record gives: clone size, V gene, J gene, D gene, CDR3 DNA, CDR3 protein. D genes are given only for firm matches. The size of a clone is reported for some rows only, either as once, few or many, or as a class for expanded clones.

-	TRBV7-9	TRBJ1-5	-	TGTGCCTCAAGCTTCGCAGATCAGCCCCAGCATTTT	CASSFADQPQHF
-	TRBV9	TRBJ2-1	TRBD2	TGTGCCAGCAGCGTAGGGCGGTCTAGCGGCAACAATGAGCAGTTCTTC	CASSVGRSSGNNEQFF
-	TRBV5-1	TRBJ2-3	-	TGCGCCAGCAGCTTGGGGAGAGAGTCAGATACGCAGTATTTT	CASSLGRESDTQYF
-	TRBV19	TRBJ2-1	TRBD2	TGTGCCAGTAGTACCCCTAGCGGGAGGGCCTACTACAATGAGCAGTTCTTC	CASSTPSGRAYYNEQFF
few	TRBV4-3	TRBJ2-7	-	TGCGCCAGCAGCCAATCCGGCGGGTCTACCTTGAAGCAGTACTTC	CASSQSGGSTLKQYF
-	TRBV6-5	TRBJ1-1	TRBD1	TGTGCCAGCACCGAGGGACAGGTGACCACTGAAGCTTTCTTT	CASTEGQVTTEAFF
-	TRBV6-1	TRBJ2-3	TRBD2	TGTGCCAGCAGTGACGGACAGGGACTAGCGGAGCTGGGCACAGATACGCAGTATTTT	CASSDGQGLAELGTDTQYF
-	TRBV19	TRBJ2-1	TRBD2	TGTGCCAGTAGCCCCTCACTAGCGGGAACACCGACCTACAATGAGCAGTTCTTC	CASSPSLAGTPTYNEQFF
-	TRBV11-1	TRBJ2-7	-	TGTGCCAGCAGCTTAGATAGACTTGGGGAGCAGTACTTC	CASSLDRLGEQYF
-	TRBV12-3/TRBV12-4	TRBJ2-1	-	TGTGCCAGCAGTTTAGTAGGCAATGAGCAGTTCTTC	CASSLVGNEQFF
-	TRBV28	TRBJ1-2	TRBD1	TGTGCCAGCAGAGCCCCCGGGACAGCCGATGGCTACACCTTC	CASRAPGTADGYTF
-	TRBV7-3	TRBJ1-6	-	TGTGCCAGCAGCTTAAGGCCGGCTTATAATTCACCCCTCCACTTT	CASSLRPAYNSPLHF
-	TRBV9	TRBJ2-5	-	TGTGCCAGCAGCGGCCCTGGGGAGACCCAGTACTTC	CASSGPGETQYF
-	TRBV9	TRBJ2-7	-	TGTGCCAGCAGCGTTGGTTGGGGAGCGGAGCACTACGAGCAGTACTTC	CASSVGWGAEHYEQYF
-	TRBV5-8	TRBJ2-3	TRBD2	TGTGCCAGCAGCTTGGGACTAGCGGCTAGCACAGATACGCAGTATTTT	CASSLGLAASTDTQYF
few	TRBV5-6	TRBJ1-2	-	TGTGCCAGCAGCCCCACGTCCCGTACCTATGGCTACACCTTC	CASSPTSRTYGYTF
-	TRBV5-1	TRBJ1-1	TRBD1	TGCGCCAGCGGCCGACAGGGCTTAGTAAAGGGCACTGAAGCTTTCTTT	CASGRQGLVKGTEAFF